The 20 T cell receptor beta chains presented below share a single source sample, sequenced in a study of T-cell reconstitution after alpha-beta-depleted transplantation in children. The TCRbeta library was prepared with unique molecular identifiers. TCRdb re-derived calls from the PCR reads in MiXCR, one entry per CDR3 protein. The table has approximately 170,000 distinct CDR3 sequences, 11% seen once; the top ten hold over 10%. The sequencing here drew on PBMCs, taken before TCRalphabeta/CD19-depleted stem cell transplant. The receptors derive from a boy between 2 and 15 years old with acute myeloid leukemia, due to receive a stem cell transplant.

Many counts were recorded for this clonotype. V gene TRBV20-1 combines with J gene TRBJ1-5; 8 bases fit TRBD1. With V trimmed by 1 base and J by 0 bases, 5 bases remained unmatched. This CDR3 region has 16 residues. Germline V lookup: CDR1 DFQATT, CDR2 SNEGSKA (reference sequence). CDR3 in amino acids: CSARVGTGVSNQPQHF. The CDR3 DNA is TGCAGTGCTAGAGTCGGGACAGGCGTTAGCAATCAGCCCCAGCATTTT.

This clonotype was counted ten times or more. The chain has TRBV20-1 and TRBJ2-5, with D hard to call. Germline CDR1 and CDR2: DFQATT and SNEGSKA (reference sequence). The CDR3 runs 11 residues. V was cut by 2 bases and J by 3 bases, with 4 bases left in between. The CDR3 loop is CSARMEETQYF. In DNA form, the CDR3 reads TGCAGTGCTAGAATGGAAGAGACCCAGTACTTC.

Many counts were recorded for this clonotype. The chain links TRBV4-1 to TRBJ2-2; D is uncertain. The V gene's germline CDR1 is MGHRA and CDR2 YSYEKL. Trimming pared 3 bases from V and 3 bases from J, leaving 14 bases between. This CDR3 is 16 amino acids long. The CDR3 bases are TGCGCCAGCAGCCAGCCCCTGGCCGGATACACCGGGGAGCTGTTTTTT. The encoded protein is CASSQPLAGYTGELFF.

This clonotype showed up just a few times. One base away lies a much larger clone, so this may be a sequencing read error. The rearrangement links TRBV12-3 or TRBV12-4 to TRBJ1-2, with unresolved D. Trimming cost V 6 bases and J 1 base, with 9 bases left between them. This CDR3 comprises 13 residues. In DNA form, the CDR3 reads TGTGCCAGCAGGAAAGCAAATAACTATGGCTACACCTTC. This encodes CASRKANNYGYTF.

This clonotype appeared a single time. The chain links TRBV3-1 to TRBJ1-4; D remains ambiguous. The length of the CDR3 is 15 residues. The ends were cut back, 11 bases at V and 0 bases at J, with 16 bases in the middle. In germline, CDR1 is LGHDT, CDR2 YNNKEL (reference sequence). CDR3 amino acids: CACSDSCATNEKLFF. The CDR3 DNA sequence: TGTGCCTGCTCCGACTCGTGTGCAACTAATGAAAAACTGTTTTTT.

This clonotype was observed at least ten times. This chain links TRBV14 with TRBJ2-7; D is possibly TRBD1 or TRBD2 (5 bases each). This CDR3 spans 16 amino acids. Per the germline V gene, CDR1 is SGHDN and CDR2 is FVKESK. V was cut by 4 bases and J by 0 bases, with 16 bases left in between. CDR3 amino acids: CASSLLGTGSSYEQYF. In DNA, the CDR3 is TGTGCCAGCAGCCTCCTCGGGACGGGTAGCTCCTACGAGCAGTACTTC. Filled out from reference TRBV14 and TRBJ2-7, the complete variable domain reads EAGVTQFPSHSVIEKGQTVTLRCDPISGHDNLYWYRRVMGKEIKFLLHFVKESKQDESGMPNNRFLAERTGGTYSTLKVQPAELEDSGVYFCASSLLGTGSSYEQYFGPGTRLTVT.

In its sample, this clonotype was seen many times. DNA for the CDR3: TGTGCCAGCAGCCAAGTCGGCCCCGAGCGCACAGATACGCAGTATTTT. Its protein is CASSQVGPERTDTQYF. V is TRBV3-1 and J is TRBJ2-3; D gene ambiguous. V lost 1 base to trimming and J lost 1 base, with 12 bases between them. Germline V gene data show CDR1 as LGHDT and CDR2 as YNNKEL (reference sequence). The CDR3 has 16 residues.

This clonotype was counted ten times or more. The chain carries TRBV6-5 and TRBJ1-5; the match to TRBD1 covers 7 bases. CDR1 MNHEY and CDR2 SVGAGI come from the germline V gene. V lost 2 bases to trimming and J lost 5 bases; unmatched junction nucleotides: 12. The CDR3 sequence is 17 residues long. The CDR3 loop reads CASSYRRTGVADQPQHF. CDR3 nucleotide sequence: TGTGCCAGCAGTTACCGCCGAACAGGGGTGGCGGATCAGCCCCAGCATTTT.

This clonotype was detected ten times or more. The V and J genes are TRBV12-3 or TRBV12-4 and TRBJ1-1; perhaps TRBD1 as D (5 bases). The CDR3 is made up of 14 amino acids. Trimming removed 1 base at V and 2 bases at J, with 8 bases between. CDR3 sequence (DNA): TGTGCCAGCAGTTTAGTGCAGGGAAACACTGAAGCTTTCTTT. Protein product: CASSLVQGNTEAFF.

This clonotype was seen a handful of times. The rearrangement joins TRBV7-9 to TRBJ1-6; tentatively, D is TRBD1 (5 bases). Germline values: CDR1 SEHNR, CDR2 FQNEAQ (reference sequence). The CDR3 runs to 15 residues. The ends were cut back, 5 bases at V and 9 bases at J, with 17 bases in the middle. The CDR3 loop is CASSPLGGSGSPLHF. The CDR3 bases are TGTGCCAGCAGCCCGCTCGGGGGTTCGGGTTCACCCCTCCACTTT.

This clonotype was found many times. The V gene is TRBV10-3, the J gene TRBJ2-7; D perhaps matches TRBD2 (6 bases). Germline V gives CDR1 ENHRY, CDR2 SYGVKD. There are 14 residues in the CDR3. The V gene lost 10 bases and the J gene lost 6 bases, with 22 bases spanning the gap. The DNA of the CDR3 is TGTGCCACAAGGCAGGGACCCACCGGGGGCGAGCAGTACTTC. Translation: CATRQGPTGGEQYF.

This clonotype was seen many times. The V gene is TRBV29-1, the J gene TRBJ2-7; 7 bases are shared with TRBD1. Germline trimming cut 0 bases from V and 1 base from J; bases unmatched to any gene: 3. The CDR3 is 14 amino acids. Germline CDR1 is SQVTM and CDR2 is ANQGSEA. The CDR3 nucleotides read TGCAGCGTTGAAGATCGGGACAGATCCTACGAGCAGTACTTC. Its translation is CSVEDRDRSYEQYF.

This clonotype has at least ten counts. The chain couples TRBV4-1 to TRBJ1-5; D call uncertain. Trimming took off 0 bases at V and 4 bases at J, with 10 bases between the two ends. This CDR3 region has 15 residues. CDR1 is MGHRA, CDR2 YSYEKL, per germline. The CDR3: CASSQEKGLNQPQHF. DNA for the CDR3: TGCGCCAGCAGCCAAGAGAAGGGTCTGAATCAGCCCCAGCATTTT.

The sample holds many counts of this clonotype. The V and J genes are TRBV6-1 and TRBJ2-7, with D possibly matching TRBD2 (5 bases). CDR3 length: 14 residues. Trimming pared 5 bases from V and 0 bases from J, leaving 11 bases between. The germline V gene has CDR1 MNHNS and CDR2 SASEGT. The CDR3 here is CASSLSAGSYEQYF. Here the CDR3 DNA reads TGTGCCAGCAGTTTAAGCGCGGGCTCCTACGAGCAGTACTTC.

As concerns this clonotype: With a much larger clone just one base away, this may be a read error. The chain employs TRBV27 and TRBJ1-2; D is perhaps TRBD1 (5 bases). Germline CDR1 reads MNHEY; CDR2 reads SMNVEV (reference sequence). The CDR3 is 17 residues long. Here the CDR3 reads CASSLIGGTGKLYGDTF. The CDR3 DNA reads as TGTGCCAGCAGTTTAATAGGTGGAACAGGCAAACTTTATGGCGACACCTTC.

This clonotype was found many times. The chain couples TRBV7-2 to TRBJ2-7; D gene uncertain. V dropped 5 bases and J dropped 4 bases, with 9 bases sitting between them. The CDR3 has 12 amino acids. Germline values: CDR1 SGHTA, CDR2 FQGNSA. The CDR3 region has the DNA TGTGCCAGCAGCCCCCTGGGATACGAGCAGTACTTC. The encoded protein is CASSPLGYEQYF.

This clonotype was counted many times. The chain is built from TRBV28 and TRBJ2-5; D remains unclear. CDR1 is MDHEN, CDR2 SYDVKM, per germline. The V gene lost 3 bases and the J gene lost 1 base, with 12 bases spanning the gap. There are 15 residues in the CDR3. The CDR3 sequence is CASSLRDRIQETQYF. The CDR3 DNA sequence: TGTGCCAGCAGTTTGAGAGACCGCATCCAAGAGACCCAGTACTTC.

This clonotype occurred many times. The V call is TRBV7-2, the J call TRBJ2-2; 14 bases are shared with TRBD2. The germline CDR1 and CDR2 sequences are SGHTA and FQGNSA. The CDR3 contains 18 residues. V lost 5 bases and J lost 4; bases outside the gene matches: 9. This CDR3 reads CASSAAGTSGSSTGELFF. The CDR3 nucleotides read TGTGCCAGCAGCGCGGCCGGGACTAGCGGGAGTTCCACCGGGGAGCTGTTTTTT.

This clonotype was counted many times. DNA for the CDR3: TGTGCCAGCAGCTTGACAGGGGGCCCCACAGATACGCAGTATTTT. Amino acid sequence: CASSLTGGPTDTQYF. The rearrangement uses TRBV5-4 and TRBJ2-3, with 9 bases fitting TRBD1. V shed 1 base, J shed 2 bases, and the junction held 2 bases outside the gene matches. The CDR3 consists of 15 residues. CDR1 is SGHNT and CDR2 is YYREEE in the germline V gene (reference sequence).

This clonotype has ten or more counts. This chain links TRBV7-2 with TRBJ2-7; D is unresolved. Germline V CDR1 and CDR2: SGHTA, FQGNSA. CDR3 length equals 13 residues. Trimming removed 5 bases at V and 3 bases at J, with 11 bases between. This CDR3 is CASSPGPFYEQYV. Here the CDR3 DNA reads TGTGCCAGCAGCCCTGGCCCTTTCTACGAGCAGTACGTC.